This TCR beta chain was observed in a study of metastatic and nonmetastatic thyroid tumors. This clone is medium-sized in the sample. MiXCR reprocessed the PCR reads for TCRdb. Among some 55,000 clones listed, around 20% were seen once. Not a single patient had been given any form of treatment at any point before undergoing thyroid surgery. The CDR3 runs to 16 residues. Germline values: CDR1 MNHNS, CDR2 SASEGT. Germline trimming cut 6 bases from V and 0 bases from J; bases unmatched to any gene: 11. The sample consisted of blood. This clonotype was obtained from a female donor with papillary thyroid cancer or a benign thyroid nodule (not recorded which). Some clones in this sample may be carry-over from other donors' samples. The chain couples TRBV6-1 to TRBJ2-7, with TRBD2 identical over 7 bases. The CDR3 protein is CASRSGTTSSSYEQYF. For the CDR3, the DNA is TGTGCCAGCAGAAGCGGGACGACCAGTAGCTCCTACGAGCAGTACTTC.